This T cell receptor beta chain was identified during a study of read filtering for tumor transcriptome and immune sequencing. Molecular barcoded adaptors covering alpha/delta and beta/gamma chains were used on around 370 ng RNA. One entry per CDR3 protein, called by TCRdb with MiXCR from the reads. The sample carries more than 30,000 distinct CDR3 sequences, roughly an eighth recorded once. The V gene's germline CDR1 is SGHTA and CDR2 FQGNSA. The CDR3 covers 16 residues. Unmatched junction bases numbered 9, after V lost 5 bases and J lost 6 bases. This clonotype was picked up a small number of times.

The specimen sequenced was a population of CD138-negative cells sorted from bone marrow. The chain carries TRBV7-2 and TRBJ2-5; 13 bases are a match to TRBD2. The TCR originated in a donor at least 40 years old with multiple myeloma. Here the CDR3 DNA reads TGTGCCAGCAGCCCTGGACTAGCGGGAGTCCCGAAGACCCAGTACTTC. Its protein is CASSPGLAGVPKTQYF.